Each of the 32 T cell receptor beta chains below was sequenced from the same sample in a study of T cell responses to AZD1222 COVID-19 vaccine. The table came from immunoSEQ multiplex PCR; TCRdb's copy has only in-frame clones and leaves some out. The data contain roughly 120,000 clones, about 93% of them singletons. Sequences were derived from peripheral blood, sampled 28 days after the second AZD1222 dose. The source is an adult who received the AZD1222 COVID-19 vaccine.

Written as DNA, the CDR3 is TGTGCCAGTAGTCCCCGGGTATTTTACGAGCAGTACTTC. Amino acids: CASSPRVFYEQYF. The chain joins TRBV19 to TRBJ2-7; D remains ambiguous. The germline V and J ends were trimmed by 5 bases and 4 bases, with 12 bases remaining between them. This CDR3 contains 13 residues. Germline loops: CDR1 LNHDA, CDR2 SQIVND (reference sequence).

This clone was counted only a few times. The DNA for the CDR3 is TGTGCCACCGGACAGGGGCTTGGCTACACCTTC. This translates into CATGQGLGYTF. The rearrangement links TRBV7-9 to TRBJ1-2; 9 bases agree with TRBD1. The CDR3 is 11 amino acids. Per germline, CDR1 SEHNR and CDR2 FQNEAQ (reference sequence). J was trimmed by 7 bases and V by 10 bases; bases with no gene match: 4.

The V gene is TRBV7-3, the J gene TRBJ1-1; D not certain. Germline lookup yields CDR1 SGHTA and CDR2 FQGTGA. With 3 bases removed from V and 1 base from J, the gap between germline ends came to 6 bases. The CDR3 extends over 13 amino acids. The CDR3 bases are TGTGCCAGCAGCTTTTCAGGGAACACTGAAGCTTTCTTT. Its protein product is CASSFSGNTEAFF.

The J gene is TRBJ2-7, the V gene TRBV3-1 (or the pseudogene TRBV3-2), with 7 bases identical to TRBD1. The CDR3 extends over 17 amino acids. Germline V gives CDR1 LGHDT, CDR2 YNNKEL (reference sequence). V lost 0 bases and J lost 2; bases outside the gene matches: 10. This chain's CDR3 is CASSQDKGGCRPYEQYF. The CDR3, as DNA: TGTGCCAGCAGCCAAGATAAAGGGGGCTGCCGCCCCTACGAGCAGTACTTC.

V gene TRBV9 combines with J gene TRBJ1-6; D is perhaps TRBD1 (5 bases). The CDR3 is 18 amino acids. Per germline, CDR1 SGDLS and CDR2 YYNGEE. The ends were cut back, 3 bases at V and 7 bases at J, with 23 bases in the middle. Written as DNA, the CDR3 is TGTGCCAGCAGCGCAGGCGTCGACAGATTCGACTGGAATTCACCCCTCCACTTT. It codes for CASSAGVDRFDWNSPLHF.

This rearrangement joins TRBV3-1 (or the pseudogene TRBV3-2) to TRBJ2-1, with 7 bases lining up with TRBD2. V lost 3 bases to trimming and J lost 5 bases; unmatched junction nucleotides: 7. The CDR3 sequence is 15 residues long. The germline gives CDR1 LGHDT, CDR2 YNNKEL (reference sequence). The CDR3: CASSHDGTTNNEQFF. The CDR3 coding sequence is TGTGCCAGCAGCCATGATGGGACTACTAACAATGAGCAGTTCTTC.

The rearrangement links TRBV15 to TRBJ1-5; tentatively, D is TRBD1 (6 bases). Trimming left V 1 base short and J 4 bases short, with 17 bases between. The CDR3 is 17 residues long. In germline, CDR1 is LNHNV, CDR2 YYDKDF (reference sequence). In DNA form, the CDR3 reads TGTGCCACCAGCAGAGGACAGGACCTAATAGGAAATCAGCCCCAGCATTTT. Amino acid sequence: CATSRGQDLIGNQPQHF.

This clone has a single count. The chain joins TRBV1 to TRBJ1-3; no DNA check was done on the table's D call, TRBD1. TRBV1 represents a pseudogene. This CDR3 is built from 17 residues. In DNA, the CDR3 is TGCACCAGCAGCCAAGAAACCGACAAAAGCTCTGGAAACACCATATATTTT. As protein: CTSSQETDKSSGNTIYF.

This rearrangement joins TRBV9 to TRBJ2-7, with D possibly matching TRBD2 (6 bases). CDR3 size: 15 residues. Germline assignment: CDR1 SGDLS and CDR2 YYNGEE. V was clipped by 0 bases and J by 2 bases, with 12 bases between them. This chain's CDR3 is CASSVGASVTYEQYF. CDR3 DNA sequence: TGTGCCAGCAGCGTAGGGGCTAGCGTTACCTACGAGCAGTACTTC.

DNA for the CDR3: TGTGCCTGGATGAGTACGGAAAACTATGGCTACACCTTC. It is translated as CAWMSTENYGYTF. The chain joins TRBV30 to TRBJ1-2; no definite D call. V was clipped by 4 bases and J by 2 bases, with 11 bases between them. The germline V gene encodes CDR1 GTSNPN and CDR2 SVGIG (reference sequence). The CDR3 loop spans 13 amino acids. Using reference TRBV30 and TRBJ1-2 for the parts outside the CDR3, the full variable domain is SQTIHQWPATLVQPVGSPLSLECTVEGTSNPNLYWYRQAAGRGLQLLFYSVGIGQISSEVPQNLSASRPQDRQFILSSKKLLLSDSGFYLCAWMSTENYGYTFGSGTRLTVV.

This clone was counted a single time. This chain links TRBV19 with TRBJ2-1; 10 bases line up with TRBD2. CDR3 length: 19 residues. J gave up 5 bases and V 2 bases, and 15 bases lay outside the gene matches. Germline CDR1 is LNHDA and CDR2 is SQIVND (reference sequence). The CDR3: CASSIKPISRLAGHNEQFF. As DNA, the CDR3 is TGTGCCAGTAGTATAAAACCTATCTCCCGACTAGCGGGCCACAATGAGCAGTTCTTC.

The V gene is TRBV7-8, the J gene TRBJ1-1; D remains unclear. Trimming took off 1 base at V and 1 base at J, with 7 bases between the two ends. Germline CDR1 is SGHVS and CDR2 is FQNEAQ. This CDR3 has 14 residues. The CDR3 here is CASSLVIGNTEAFF. The CDR3 DNA reads TGTGCCAGCAGCTTAGTAATCGGGAACACTGAAGCTTTCTTT. The full variable domain, with the rest looked up from reference TRBV7-8 and TRBJ1-1, is GAGVSQSPRYKVAKRGQDVALRCDPISGHVSLFWYQQALGQGPEFLTYFQNEAQLDKSGLPSDRFFAERPEGSVSTLKIQRTQQEDSAVYLCASSLVIGNTEAFFGQGTRLTVV.

V usage is TRBV9 and J usage is TRBJ2-2; 7 nucleotides agree with TRBD2. V lost 2 bases and J lost 0; bases outside the gene matches: 7. The germline V gene encodes CDR1 SGDLS and CDR2 YYNGEE. The length of the CDR3 is 17 residues. Here the CDR3 DNA reads TGTGCCAGCAGCGTCCGGGGGGTGGTCGCGAACACCGGGGAGCTGTTTTTT. This sequence encodes CASSVRGVVANTGELFF.

V usage is TRBV6-2 or TRBV6-3 and J usage is TRBJ2-2; a weak D match, TRBD2 (5 bases). The CDR3 is 14 amino acids. Trimming shortened V by 4 bases and J by 4 bases, and 10 bases separated the two germline ends. Per germline, CDR1 MNHEY and CDR2 SVGEGT. The CDR3 protein is CASSSTRVTGELFF. CDR3 bases: TGTGCCAGCAGTTCTACGCGGGTCACCGGGGAGCTGTTTTTT.

Here the CDR3 reads CASSPGQPYTEAFF. In DNA, the CDR3 is TGTGCCAGCTCGCCTGGCCAGCCCTATACTGAAGCTTTCTTT. V is TRBV18 and J is TRBJ1-1, with D unresolved. Deletions cut 6 bases from V and 5 bases from J, with 16 bases between. In germline, CDR1 is KGHSH, CDR2 LQKENI. The CDR3 spans 14 residues. Complete variable domain (other parts from reference TRBV18 and TRBJ1-1): NAGVMQNPRHLVRRRGQEARLRCSPMKGHSHVYWYRQLPEEGLKFMVYLQKENIIDESGMPKERFSAEFPKEGPSILRIQQVVRGDSAAYFCASSPGQPYTEAFFGQGTRLTVV.

This clone was detected a few times. The chain carries TRBV5-8 and TRBJ1-1; 7 nucleotides match TRBD1. CDR3 length: 13 residues. Germline V gives CDR1 SGHTS, CDR2 YDEGEE. Losses at the gene ends were 0 bases for V and 4 bases for J; bases not matched to a gene: 0. The CDR3 reads CASSLDRGTEAFF. The CDR3 bases are TGTGCCAGCAGCTTGGACAGGGGCACTGAAGCTTTCTTT.

The J gene is TRBJ2-1, the V gene TRBV7-8; 10 positions match TRBD1. J gave up 9 bases and V 0 bases, and 8 bases lay outside the gene matches. There are 16 residues in the CDR3. CDR1 SGHVS and CDR2 FQNEAQ come from the germline V gene. The CDR3 loop is CASSLAAGQGIGEQFF. DNA for the CDR3: TGTGCCAGCAGCTTAGCGGCGGGACAGGGGATAGGTGAGCAGTTCTTC.

V gene TRBV7-2 combines with J gene TRBJ1-4; no definite D call. V was pared by 8 bases and J by 4 bases, with 8 bases between. CDR1 SGHTA and CDR2 FQGNSA come from the germline V gene. This CDR3 has 12 amino acids. CDR3 protein: CASSTGNEKLFF. Here the CDR3 DNA reads TGTGCCAGCTCAACGGGTAATGAAAAACTGTTTTTT.

This chain connects TRBV5-1 to TRBJ1-1; the D gene is possibly TRBD1 (6 bases). V lost 4 bases, J lost 5 bases, and 18 bases lay in between. This CDR3 is 15 amino acids long. Germline CDR1 reads SGHRS; CDR2 reads YFSETQ. DNA of the CDR3: TGCGCCAGCAGCGTACAGGGTGTGCGGGAAACTGAAGCTTTCTTT. Translated: CASSVQGVRETEAFF.

The rearrangement uses TRBV5-1 and TRBJ1-1, with D perhaps matching TRBD1 (6 bases). The CDR3 consists of 15 residues. V gave up 0 bases and J gave up 0 bases, with 9 bases separating them. Per germline, CDR1 SGHRS and CDR2 YFSETQ. The CDR3 here is CASSLEGGVNTEAFF. The CDR3 nucleotides are TGCGCCAGCAGCTTGGAAGGGGGGGTGAACACTGAAGCTTTCTTT.

This rearrangement joins TRBV7-8 to TRBJ1-4; 12 bases match TRBD1. CDR1 SGHVS and CDR2 FQNEAQ come from the germline V gene. V was clipped by 5 bases and J by 10 bases; unmatched bases: 11. The CDR3 covers 16 residues. CDR3 residues: CASSPGQGAGTGKLFF. The CDR3 bases are TGTGCCAGCAGCCCGGGACAGGGGGCCGGGACGGGAAAACTGTTTTTT.

The CDR3 sequence: CASSSVGTYEQYF. In DNA, the CDR3 is TGTGCCAGCAGTTCGGTCGGAACTTACGAGCAGTACTTC. The rearrangement joins TRBV6-5 to TRBJ2-7; no clear D. Trimming removed 4 bases at V and 4 bases at J, with 11 bases between. Germline V gene data show CDR1 as MNHEY and CDR2 as SVGAGI. The CDR3 loop spans 13 amino acids.

V and J are TRBV5-6 and TRBJ2-2; D uncertain. CDR1 and CDR2 from the germline V gene are SGHDT and YYEEEE. The V end lost 2 bases, the J end lost 5 bases, and 4 bases lay between the germline ends. This CDR3 has 12 amino acids. The CDR3: CASSFVTGELFF. The CDR3 coding sequence is TGTGCCAGCAGCTTTGTTACCGGGGAGCTGTTTTTT.

V is TRBV19 and J is TRBJ1-4; D perhaps matches TRBD1 (5 bases). CDR1 is LNHDA and CDR2 is SQIVND in the germline V gene (reference sequence). V was shortened by 6 bases and J by 0 bases, with 11 bases between the two germline ends. This CDR3 region has 15 residues. Here the CDR3 reads CASSGADATNEKLFF. The CDR3 bases are TGTGCCAGTAGCGGGGCAGACGCAACTAATGAAAAACTGTTTTTT.

The gene calls are TRBV5-4 and TRBJ1-1; a weak D match, TRBD1 (6 bases). CDR3 size: 15 residues. The germline V gene encodes CDR1 SGHNT and CDR2 YYREEE (reference sequence). With 2 bases removed from V and 4 bases from J, the gap between germline ends came to 15 bases. CDR3 protein: CASSFASRGATEAFF. CDR3 DNA sequence: TGTGCCAGCAGCTTTGCATCCAGGGGAGCCACTGAAGCTTTCTTT.

V gene TRBV7-2 combines with J gene TRBJ1-1, with 8 positions matching TRBD1. Germline V gene sequence: CDR1 SGHTA, CDR2 FQGNSA. This CDR3 is 18 amino acids long. With V trimmed by 0 bases and J by 0 bases, 9 bases remained unmatched. CDR3 DNA: TGTGCCAGCAGCTTAGCCCCTGGGACAGGTGGGGTGAACACTGAAGCTTTCTTT. It encodes CASSLAPGTGGVNTEAFF.

The chain couples TRBV18 to TRBJ1-1; 7 bases fit TRBD1. The CDR3 has 13 residues. The ends lost 5 bases at V and 3 bases at J; junction bases unmatched: 3. The V gene's germline CDR1 is KGHSH and CDR2 LQKENI. CDR3 sequence (DNA): TGTGCCAGCTCAACAGGGGAGGACACTGAAGCTTTCTTT. Translation gives CASSTGEDTEAFF.

The CDR3 DNA reads as TGTGCCAGCAGAGCTTGGGTGAACACTGAAGCTTTCTTT. Translation gives CASRAWVNTEAFF. The gene calls are TRBV3-1 (or the pseudogene TRBV3-2) and TRBJ1-1; D not certain. Germline V gene lookup returns CDR1 LGHDT and CDR2 YNNKEL (reference sequence). Trimming stripped 6 bases from V and 0 bases from J, with 8 bases between. This CDR3 has 13 amino acids.

J is TRBJ2-7 and V is TRBV19; 8 bases are a match to TRBD1. Germline CDR1 is LNHDA and CDR2 is SQIVND (reference sequence). The CDR3 has 15 amino acids. V dropped 0 bases and J dropped 5; count of bases not matched to a gene: 6. CDR3 sequence (DNA): TGTGCCAGTAGTATAGACAGGGGGCGCGAGAACGAGCAGTACTTC. It encodes CASSIDRGRENEQYF.

The rearrangement links TRBV2 to TRBJ2-7; TRBD2 matches 11 bases. The junction had 11 bases not matched to a gene; V was cut back by 4 bases and J by 3 bases. This CDR3 spans 17 amino acids. Germline CDR1 reads SNHLY; CDR2 reads FYNNEI. As DNA, the CDR3 is TGTGCCAGCAGTGCCCTTCTACTAGCGGGAGTTCACTACGAGCAGTACTTC. Protein sequence: CASSALLLAGVHYEQYF.

This clone was counted between two and nine times. The chain uses TRBV10-1 and TRBJ2-7, with TRBD2 identical over 13 bases. There are 15 residues in the CDR3. V lost 6 bases and J lost 4; bases outside the gene matches: 6. The germline V gene has CDR1 WNHNN and CDR2 SYGVQD (reference sequence). CDR3 DNA: TGCGCCAGCAGGGCGGGACTAGCGGGAAAGTACGAGCAGTACTTC. It yields the protein CASRAGLAGKYEQYF.

The table lists this clone with a few counts. The V and J genes are TRBV7-9 and TRBJ1-1; D gene ambiguous. In germline, CDR1 is SEHNR, CDR2 FQNEAQ (reference sequence). Trimming removed 1 base from V and 5 bases from J, with 8 bases in between. The CDR3 is 13 amino acids. In DNA, the CDR3 is TGTGCCAGCAGCTTAGTTCCGGGGACTGAAGCTTTCTTT. Encoded protein: CASSLVPGTEAFF.